This T cell receptor beta chain was observed in a study of T cell changes during pregnancy in multiple sclerosis. Germline lookup yields CDR1 SGHDT and CDR2 YYEEEE. V was pared by 0 bases and J by 7 bases, with 5 bases of the junction left unmatched. The CDR3 is made up of 14 amino acids. Sequencing was performed with immunoSEQ multiplex PCR; in TCRdb, only in-frame clones are kept and a portion is missing. Found here are almost 55,000 clones, 90% of them singletons; the top ten hold just over 3%. The material was CD8+ T cells from peripheral blood mononuclear cells, obtained before pregnancy. The sequence came from a female donor with multiple sclerosis, enrolled in a pregnancy study. The chain combines TRBV5-6 with TRBJ2-7; TRBD1 agrees at 9 bases. The CDR3 DNA reads TGTGCCAGCAGCTTGGCCGGGACAGGGAGGGAGCAGTACTTC. Encoded protein: CASSLAGTGREQYF.